This paragraph reports one T cell receptor beta chain. Its specificity is not known. Time point noted: cycle 4 day 1 (C4D1), after 6 weeks of nivolumab. Each of the patients experienced relapse following autologous stem cell transplantation, and their brentuximab vedotin exposure differed. Researchers report purifying CD4+ T cells from thawed PBMCs by magnetic negative selection. J was trimmed by 6 bases and V by 6 bases; bases with no gene match: 5. CDR3 length: 13 amino acids. The germline CDR1 and CDR2 sequences are SNHLY and FYNNEI. These data come from a study of PD-1 blockade in classical Hodgkin lymphoma. Study-level points and caveats: With respect to the repertoire differences, their causes, possibly disease activity or prior therapy, remain undefined. Diminished baseline TCR diversity has been reported in newly diagnosed patients relative to healthy donors. Before treatment, complete responders showed about the same diversity as newly diagnosed patients.

Repertoires were generated with immunoSEQ multiplex PCR, while TCRdb's copy carries only in-frame clones and drops some. The table has 25,000 to 35,000 clones, roughly nine tenths seen once; the top ten hold about 0.45%. V and J are TRBV2 and TRBJ1-1, with 9 bases identical to TRBD1. The TCR sequence derives from a human donor with classical Hodgkin lymphoma. The source material was CD4+ T cells from blood, sampled before the fourth cycle of nivolumab. The CDR3, as DNA: TGTGCCAGCAGCGGACAGGGGAGCGCTGAAGCTTTCTTT. Residues: CASSGQGSAEAFF.